The TCR beta chain described here comes from a study of PD-1 blockade in classical Hodgkin lymphoma. Every patient had relapsed following autologous stem cell transplantation, and cohorts differed in brentuximab vedotin exposure. Germline V CDR1 and CDR2: SGHTA, FQGNSA. The CDR3 length is 14 residues. The V end was cut by 3 bases, the J end by 3 bases, with 9 bases between. In its sample, this clone was seen a few times. Profiling relied on immunoSEQ multiplex PCR, and the TCRdb table lists in-frame clones only, not all of them. The repertoire includes roughly 25,000 clones, roughly two thirds of them detected once, and about 10% sits in the top ten.

The sample consisted of peripheral blood mononuclear cells (PBMCs), taken before the second cycle of nivolumab. This clonotype originated in a human donor with classical Hodgkin lymphoma. The V call is TRBV7-2, the J call TRBJ1-3, with D uncertain. CDR3 coding DNA: TGTGCCAGCAGCTTGAACAGAGATGGAAACACCATATATTTT. Translation gives CASSLNRDGNTIYF.